The 29 T cell receptor beta chains listed next were all sequenced from one sample in a study of cytomegalovirus exposure and HLA in healthy donors. The repertoire was sequenced with immunoSEQ multiplex PCR; TCRdb's copy has only in-frame clones and lacks some. The table records approximately 200,000 clones, roughly 80% of them present only once. Sequences were obtained from PBMCs. Every receptor here comes from a man aged 18 to 35 in good health and CMV-seropositive.

The V gene is TRBV9, the J gene TRBJ2-1; 16 bases are a match to TRBD2. The CDR3 covers 18 residues. Trimming removed 3 bases from V and 4 bases from J; junction bases left unmatched: 7. Germline loops: CDR1 SGDLS, CDR2 YYNGEE. The CDR3 coding sequence is TGTGCCAGCAGCGCGGGACTAGCGGGAGGGACAGGATACAATGAGCAGTTCTTC. It translates to CASSAGLAGGTGYNEQFF.

This chain uses TRBV19 with TRBJ1-1; 9 nucleotides agree with TRBD1. The CDR3 contains 15 residues. Germline loops: CDR1 LNHDA, CDR2 SQIVND (reference sequence). The trim removed 1 base at V and 4 bases at J, leaving 4 bases unmatched. This chain's CDR3 is CASSIVWTGATEAFF. CDR3 nucleotide sequence: TGTGCCAGTAGTATAGTTTGGACAGGGGCCACTGAAGCTTTCTTT.

The genes are TRBV11-2 and TRBJ2-1, with D possibly TRBD2 on 6 matching bases. Germline-derived CDR1 and CDR2 are SGHAT and FQNNGV. The CDR3 consists of 14 residues. V was shortened by 1 base and J by 8 bases, with 12 bases between the two germline ends. CDR3 amino acids: CASSLVAREDEQFF. Here the CDR3 DNA reads TGTGCCAGCAGCTTAGTGGCCAGGGAGGATGAGCAGTTCTTC.

V usage is TRBV11-3 and J usage is TRBJ2-5; D is possibly TRBD1 (5 bases). Trimming stripped 2 bases from V and 3 bases from J, with 7 bases between. The germline V gene encodes CDR1 SGHNT and CDR2 YENEEA. This CDR3 is 13 amino acids long. CDR3 amino acids: CASSLRGEETQYF. CDR3 bases: TGTGCCAGCAGCTTAAGGGGTGAAGAGACCCAGTACTTC.

CDR3 in amino acids: CASSSGQNYNEQFF. In nucleotides, the CDR3 is TGTGCCAGCAGTTCGGGACAAAACTACAATGAGCAGTTCTTC. The gene calls are TRBV27 and TRBJ2-1, with TRBD1 as a possible D gene (6 bases). This CDR3 is 14 amino acids long. From germline, CDR1 is MNHEY and CDR2 SMNVEV (reference sequence). V shed 4 bases and J shed 3 bases, with 10 bases lying between them.

V usage is TRBV18 and J usage is TRBJ2-1, with 10 bases identical to TRBD2. This CDR3 region has 16 residues. V shed 0 bases, J shed 10 bases, and the junction held 9 bases outside the gene matches. Germline CDR1 and CDR2: KGHSH and LQKENI. Here the CDR3 reads CASSPPGLAGVGEQFF. The CDR3 DNA is TGTGCCAGCTCACCACCAGGCCTAGCGGGAGTGGGGGAGCAGTTCTTC.

The chain recombines TRBV5-1 with TRBJ2-1, with 9 bases aligning to TRBD2. Germline values: CDR1 SGHRS, CDR2 YFSETQ. CDR3 size: 14 residues. The V segment lost 2 bases and the J segment 7 bases; nucleotides outside the gene matches: 4. The CDR3: CASSFGGGGNEQFF. In DNA, the CDR3 is TGCGCCAGCAGCTTTGGCGGGGGGGGAAATGAGCAGTTCTTC.

The rearrangement joins TRBV7-3 to TRBJ2-2; 11 nucleotides match TRBD1. V lost 2 bases, J lost 4 bases, and 6 bases stayed unmatched. This CDR3 has 17 residues. CDR1 is SGHTA, CDR2 FQGTGA, per germline. For the CDR3, the DNA is TGTGCCAGCAGCTTACGGGACAGGGGGGCCGGCACCGGGGAGCTGTTTTTT. Translated, it gives CASSLRDRGAGTGELFF.

The rearrangement uses TRBV30 and TRBJ2-2, with D tentatively TRBD1 (6 bases). V was cut by 5 bases and J by 6 bases, with 13 bases left in between. The germline CDR1 and CDR2 sequences are GTSNPN and SVGIG (reference sequence). This CDR3 is built from 13 residues. CDR3 DNA sequence: TGTGCCTGGGTTACAGGGATGCCCGGGGAGCTGTTTTTT. Its translation is CAWVTGMPGELFF. The full variable domain, in which reference TRBV30 and TRBJ2-2 provide the parts outside the CDR3, is SQTIHQWPATLVQPVGSPLSLECTVEGTSNPNLYWYRQAAGRGLQLLFYSVGIGQISSEVPQNLSASRPQDRQFILSSKKLLLSDSGFYLCAWVTGMPGELFFGEGSRLTVL.

The genes are TRBV11-3 and TRBJ2-2, with D perhaps TRBD2 (5 bases). V was trimmed by 5 bases and J by 5 bases, leaving 18 bases between them. CDR3 length: 16 amino acids. Germline CDR1 and CDR2: SGHNT and YENEEA. CDR3: CASSPSSSAPTGELFF. The CDR3 nucleotides are TGTGCCAGCAGCCCATCGAGTAGCGCGCCTACCGGGGAGCTGTTTTTT.

This chain connects TRBV30 to TRBJ2-3; no clear D. In germline, CDR1 is GTSNPN, CDR2 SVGIG (reference sequence). The CDR3 has 13 amino acids. The V and J ends lost 1 base and 6 bases respectively, with 11 bases between them. CDR3 in amino acids: CAWSARLLDTQYF. CDR3 coding DNA: TGTGCCTGGAGTGCCAGACTTCTGGATACGCAGTATTTT.

The chain carries TRBV15 and TRBJ2-3; 10 bases align to TRBD1. This CDR3 is built from 16 residues. Germline-derived CDR1 and CDR2 are LNHNV and YYDKDF (reference sequence). With V trimmed by 0 bases and J by 4 bases, 4 bases remained unmatched. The DNA for the CDR3 is TGTGCCACCAGCAGAGATCGGGGGACAGGGGCAGATACGCAGTATTTT. It translates to CATSRDRGTGADTQYF.

This clone showed up just a few times. The chain joins TRBV29-1 to TRBJ1-2, with unresolved D. V was shortened by 7 bases and J by 8 bases, with 14 bases between the two germline ends. This CDR3 is built from 11 residues. CDR1 is SQVTM, CDR2 ANQGSEA, per germline. The CDR3 DNA reads TGCAGCGCTGTCTCGAGGATCGGCTACACCTTC. It translates to CSAVSRIGYTF. Using reference TRBV29-1 and TRBJ1-2 for the parts outside the CDR3, the full variable domain is SAVISQKPSRDICQRGTSLTIQCQVDSQVTMMFWYRQQPGQSLTLIATANQGSEATYESGFVIDKFPISRPNLTFSTLTVSNMSPEDSSIYLCSAVSRIGYTFGSGTRLTVV.

This clone has just a few counts. The CDR3 DNA sequence: TGTGCCTGGAGGGGCAAGGGAGGGGATCAGCCCCAGCATTTT. Residues: CAWRGKGGDQPQHF. The gene calls are TRBV30 and TRBJ1-5; possible D gene TRBD1, 5 bases. The germline V gene has CDR1 GTSNPN and CDR2 SVGIG (reference sequence). There are 14 residues in the CDR3. V was cut by 3 bases and J by 5 bases, with 14 bases left in between.

About this clone: Other DNA sequences within the sample encode an identical CDR3. J is TRBJ2-2 and V is TRBV7-2; D is ambiguous. V dropped 3 bases and J dropped 3 bases, with 5 bases sitting between them. Germline assignment: CDR1 SGHTA and CDR2 FQGNSA. CDR3 length: 13 amino acids. The DNA for the CDR3 is TGTGCCAGCAGCTTTCGGGACACCGGGGAGCTGTTTTTT. Protein sequence: CASSFRDTGELFF.

This clone was observed once. V gene TRBV5-1 combines with J gene TRBJ2-2, with a tentative D call TRBD1 (5 bases). The germline CDR1 and CDR2 sequences are SGHRS and YFSETQ. This CDR3 is built from 15 residues. The germline V and J ends were trimmed by 0 bases and 7 bases, with 13 bases remaining between them. In nucleotides, the CDR3 is TGCGCCAGCAGCTTGGCTCAGGGAATAGTCGGGGAGCTGTTTTTT. Translating it yields CASSLAQGIVGELFF.

This clone turned up a few times. This chain links TRBV7-6 with TRBJ2-7, with a weak D call TRBD1 (6 bases). Deletions cut 5 bases from V and 2 bases from J, with 22 bases between. CDR3 size: 17 residues. The germline gives CDR1 SGHVS, CDR2 FNYEAQ. CDR3 bases: TGTGCCAGCAGCGGATCCATCCAGGGGTCTCTCCCCTACGAGCAGTACTTC. This gives the protein CASSGSIQGSLPYEQYF.

This clone was seen once. The chain couples TRBV7-2 to TRBJ1-3; 7 nucleotides match TRBD1. The junction had 6 bases not matched to a gene; V was cut back by 1 base and J by 0 bases. The CDR3 loop spans 17 amino acids. Germline assignment: CDR1 SGHTA and CDR2 FQGNSA. CDR3 sequence reads: CASSLVGQASSGNTIYF. The CDR3 DNA reads as TGTGCCAGCAGCTTAGTTGGACAGGCTAGCTCTGGAAACACCATATATTTT.

This sequence joins TRBV4-3 and TRBJ1-2, with D possibly TRBD1 on 5 matching bases. Germline V gene lookup returns CDR1 LGHNA and CDR2 YSLEER. This CDR3 has 15 residues. V was shortened by 0 bases and J by 3 bases, with 11 bases between the two germline ends. CDR3 in DNA: TGCGCCAGCAGCCAAGATAGGACAAGGCACTATGGCTACACCTTC. It yields the protein CASSQDRTRHYGYTF.

This clone was detected only a few times. The chain combines TRBV6-4 with TRBJ2-7, with D possibly matching TRBD2 (6 bases). Germline V CDR1 and CDR2: MRHNA, SNTAGT. The CDR3 contains 16 residues. V gave up 5 bases and J gave up 2 bases, with 19 bases separating them. CDR3: CASSPLPKRVAYEQYF. CDR3 in DNA: TGTGCCAGCAGTCCCCTCCCCAAGCGGGTAGCCTACGAGCAGTACTTC.

The chain employs TRBV19 and TRBJ1-2; 8 nucleotides align to TRBD1. Looked up from germline, CDR1 is LNHDA and CDR2 is SQIVND (reference sequence). The J segment lost 4 bases and the V segment lost 6 bases, leaving 7 bases of the junction unmatched. The CDR3 consists of 14 residues. The CDR3 spells CASSPGGSGYGYTF. The CDR3 region has the DNA TGTGCCAGTAGCCCAGGGGGCTCGGGCTATGGCTACACCTTC.

V gene TRBV2 combines with J gene TRBJ1-5, with D perhaps TRBD1 (6 bases). The V gene lost 3 bases and the J gene lost 1 base, with 10 bases spanning the gap. CDR3 size: 15 residues. Germline CDR1 is SNHLY and CDR2 is FYNNEI. CDR3 loop: CASSDGGASNQPQHF. DNA for the CDR3: TGTGCCAGCAGTGATGGGGGGGCGAGCAATCAGCCCCAGCATTTT.

Concerning this clone itself: Other DNA variants within this sample encode the same CDR3. This chain connects TRBV12-5 to TRBJ2-6; maybe TRBD1 (5 bases). The CDR3 extends over 14 amino acids. CDR1 and CDR2 (germline): LGHNT, FRNRAP. V dropped 4 bases and J dropped 4 bases, with 8 bases sitting between them. CDR3: CASGSGSGANVLTF. DNA for the CDR3: TGTGCTAGTGGTTCAGGGTCCGGGGCCAACGTCCTGACTTTC.

The V gene is TRBV10-2, the J gene TRBJ2-1, with 10 bases fitting TRBD2. The J segment lost 3 bases and the V segment lost 4 bases, leaving 6 bases of the junction unmatched. The CDR3 runs 16 residues. Germline CDR1 reads WSHSY; CDR2 reads SAAADI. The CDR3 is CASSGIAGGVYNEQFF. The CDR3 nucleotides are TGCGCCAGCAGTGGCATAGCGGGAGGTGTCTACAATGAGCAGTTCTTC.

The chain is built from TRBV4-1 and TRBJ2-1, with D tentatively TRBD2 (7 bases). Germline CDR1 reads MGHRA; CDR2 reads YSYEKL. CDR3 length equals 14 residues. V was clipped by 4 bases and J by 8 bases, with 15 bases between them. The CDR3 coding sequence is TGCGCCAGCAGCCGCGGGGGCCCCGTAGATGAGCAGTTCTTC. This encodes CASSRGGPVDEQFF.

This sequence joins TRBV27 and TRBJ1-1; tentative D call: TRBD1 (6 bases). The germline V gene encodes CDR1 MNHEY and CDR2 SMNVEV (reference sequence). This CDR3 spans 14 amino acids. Trimming shortened V by 3 bases and J by 5 bases, and 13 bases separated the two germline ends. DNA of the CDR3: TGTGCCAGCAGTTTCGCCCAAGGGGGAACTGAAGCTTTCTTT. Translated, it gives CASSFAQGGTEAFF.

The gene calls are TRBV28 and TRBJ1-4, with D perhaps matching TRBD1 (6 bases). Germline assignment: CDR1 MDHEN and CDR2 SYDVKM. V shed 6 bases and J shed 7 bases, with 27 bases lying between them. The CDR3 is 18 residues long. The CDR3 DNA reads TGTGCCAGCAGCCCCCACAGGGATTCGGGACCGGTTGGTGAAAAACTGTTTTTT. Its translation is CASSPHRDSGPVGEKLFF. Full variable domain (rest looked up from reference TRBV28 and TRBJ1-4): DVKVTQSSRYLVKRTGEKVFLECVQDMDHENMFWYRQDPGLGLRLIYFSYDVKMKEKGDIPEGYSVSREKKERFSLILESASTNQTSMYLCASSPHRDSGPVGEKLFFGSGTQLSVL.

The rearrangement uses TRBV9 and TRBJ2-3; the match to TRBD2 covers 8 bases. Germline CDR1 and CDR2: SGDLS and YYNGEE. The CDR3 spans 16 residues. V lost 3 bases, J lost 4 bases, and 10 bases stayed unmatched. In DNA, the CDR3 is TGTGCCAGCAGCGCCCTCGGGACTAGGATCTCAGATACGCAGTATTTT. Translating gives CASSALGTRISDTQYF.

V is TRBV7-2 and J is TRBJ2-5; no definite D call. The CDR3 spans 15 residues. The germline gives CDR1 SGHTA, CDR2 FQGNSA. Trimming removed 2 bases from V and 5 bases from J, with 15 bases in between. In nucleotides, the CDR3 is TGTGCCAGCAGCTTAACCCATGGATGGCGGGAGACCCAGTACTTC. Translation: CASSLTHGWRETQYF.